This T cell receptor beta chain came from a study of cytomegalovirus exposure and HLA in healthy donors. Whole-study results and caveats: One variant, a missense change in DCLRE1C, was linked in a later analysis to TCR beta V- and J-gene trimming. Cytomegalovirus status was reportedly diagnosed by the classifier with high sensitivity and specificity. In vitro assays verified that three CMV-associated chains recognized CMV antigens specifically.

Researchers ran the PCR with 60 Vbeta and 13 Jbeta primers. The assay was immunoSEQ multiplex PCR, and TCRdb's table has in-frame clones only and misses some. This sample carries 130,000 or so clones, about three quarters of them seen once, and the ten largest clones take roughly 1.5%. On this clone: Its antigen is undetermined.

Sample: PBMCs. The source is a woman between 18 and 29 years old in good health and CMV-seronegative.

The CDR3 here is CASSQGQGVDYGYTF. As DNA, the CDR3 is TGTGCCAGCAGTCAGGGACAGGGCGTAGACTATGGCTACACCTTC. The rearrangement uses TRBV6-5 and TRBJ1-2; TRBD1 agrees at 9 bases. The CDR3 sequence is 15 residues long. Per germline, CDR1 MNHEY and CDR2 SVGAGI. After removal of 5 bases from V and 3 bases from J, the junction contained 7 bases not matched to a gene.